This T cell receptor (beta chain) was sequenced in a study of T cell responses to AZD1222 COVID-19 vaccine. Looking at the study overall: Timing groups of about 4 and about 12 weeks for second doses were pooled.

In regard to this clone: The antigen is not known.

Findings and limits, study-wide: At baseline, seropositivity was found in only a handful of AZD1222 recipients. The study reported that nearly half of spike-specific TCRs target unmutated variant regions.

Generated by immunoSEQ multiplex PCR, the TCRdb table keeps only in-frame clones and is missing some. Of 95,000 to 110,000 clones listed, approximately 86% are singletons. Sequences were derived from peripheral blood, sampled on day 0 of AZD1222 vaccination. The origin of this receptor is an adult in good health.

CDR3 DNA: TGTGCCAGCAGTTTAACAGGGGCCAAAGATACGCAGTATTTT. It yields the protein CASSLTGAKDTQYF. V usage is TRBV28 and J usage is TRBJ2-3, with 7 bases fitting TRBD1. The CDR3 consists of 14 residues. Trimming removed 2 bases from V and 5 bases from J; junction bases left unmatched: 4. CDR1 is MDHEN and CDR2 is SYDVKM in the germline V gene.